These T cell receptor beta chains were read from a single sample in a study of blood T cell repertoires in COVID-19. Using immunoSEQ multiplex PCR, the repertoire was profiled, and TCRdb retains in-frame clones only, with some absent. The sample yields around 85,000 clones, 86% seen once. Sequencing used peripheral blood. The receptors were sampled from a man aged 45 to 65 with active COVID-19. CDR3s include the opening cysteine and the closing phenylalanine or tryptophan. The D gene is left open where the match is weak. Only part of the rows carry a size: once, few, many, or a class if the clone is expanded.

V	size	D	J	DNA	CDR3
TRBV6-2/TRBV6-3	.	.	TRBJ1-5	TGTGCCAGCAGTTCCCCAGCCACAGGGAATCAGCCCCAGCATTTT	CASSSPATGNQPQHF
TRBV21-1	.	.	TRBJ2-2	TGTGCCAGCAGCAAAGCGCCCCCAAGGGGACAGGGGAACACCGGGGAGCTGTTTTTT	CASSKAPPRGQGNTGELFF
TRBV18	.	TRBD1	TRBJ1-2	TGTGCCAGCTCAATAGGGGGCGCAAAGTCTAACTATGGCTACACCTTC	CASSIGGAKSNYGYTF
TRBV7-2	.	TRBD2	TRBJ2-2	TGTGCCAGCAGCTCACAGACTAGCGGGGGGGCGCGGGAGCTGTTTTTT	CASSSQTSGGARELFF
TRBV5-1	.	TRBD1	TRBJ2-7	TGCGCCAGCAGCTCACGGACAGGGAAAACCTACGAGCAGTACTTC	CASSSRTGKTYEQYF
TRBV18	.	TRBD1	TRBJ2-7	TGTGCCAGCTCGTTTCCAGGGACAGGGGACGCGGGCGAGCAGTACTTC	CASSFPGTGDAGEQYF
TRBV7-2	.	.	TRBJ1-5	TGTGCCAGCAGCCCCCTTCGGGGGACGGCCAATCAGCCCCAGCATTTT	CASSPLRGTANQPQHF
TRBV28	once	TRBD1	TRBJ1-1	TGTGCCAGCAGTTTACCGGGGACAGGGATGAACACTGAAGCTTTCTTT	CASSLPGTGMNTEAFF
TRBV5-6	few	TRBD2	TRBJ2-7	TGTGCCAGCAGCCCTACGACTAGCGGGAGAGTTTACGAGCAGTACTTC	CASSPTTSGRVYEQYF
TRBV5-1	.	TRBD2	TRBJ2-2	TGCGCCAGCAGCTTTGGACTAGCGGATGACACCGGGGAGCTGTTTTTT	CASSFGLADDTGELFF
TRBV9	.	.	TRBJ1-2	TGTGCCAGCAGCGACAGCCTCAACTCTTTTAACTATGGCTACACCTTC	CASSDSLNSFNYGYTF
TRBV7-9	.	TRBD1	TRBJ1-1	TGTGCCAGCAGCTCGGGACAGGGACGGCTGAACACTGAAGCTTTCTTT	CASSSGQGRLNTEAFF
TRBV2	.	TRBD2	TRBJ2-5	TGTGCCAGCAGCCGCCGTCTCACGGGAGGTTCCGAGACCCAGTACTTC	CASSRRLTGGSETQYF
TRBV5-1	.	.	TRBJ2-2	TGCGCCAGCAGCTTGGATAGAAACAGGGCAACCGGGGAGCTGTTTTTT	CASSLDRNRATGELFF
TRBV14	.	.	TRBJ2-3	TGTGCCAGCAGCCAAGTGACGGGGAACACAGATACGCAGTATTTT	CASSQVTGNTDTQYF
TRBV19	.	TRBD1	TRBJ2-7	TGTGCCAGTAGACAAAAGGGGGGACAGGGGGTCTACGAGCAGTACTTC	CASRQKGGQGVYEQYF
TRBV6-2/TRBV6-3	.	.	TRBJ2-2	TGTGCCAGCAGTTACGGAACAGGAACGAACACCGGGGAGCTGTTTTTT	CASSYGTGTNTGELFF
TRBV9	.	.	TRBJ2-2	TGTGCCAGCAGCGCCAACGGGGAGCTGTTTTTT	CASSANGELFF
TRBV5-1	.	TRBD2	TRBJ2-7	TGCGCCAGCAGCGGGTGGACTAGCGGGAGCCTTGCCTACGAGCAGTACTTC	CASSGWTSGSLAYEQYF
TRBV27	.	.	TRBJ2-4	TGTGCCAGCAGTTTAAAGGCCTGGAGTAACATTCAGTACTTC	CASSLKAWSNIQYF